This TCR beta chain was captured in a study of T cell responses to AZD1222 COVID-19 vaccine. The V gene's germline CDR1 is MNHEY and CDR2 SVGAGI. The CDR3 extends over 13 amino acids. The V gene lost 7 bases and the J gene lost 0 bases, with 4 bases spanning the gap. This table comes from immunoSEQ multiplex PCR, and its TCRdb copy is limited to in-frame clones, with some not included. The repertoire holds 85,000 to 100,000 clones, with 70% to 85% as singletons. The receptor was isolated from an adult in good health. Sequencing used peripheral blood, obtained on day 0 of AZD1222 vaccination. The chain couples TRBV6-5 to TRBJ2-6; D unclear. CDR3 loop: CASTYSGANVLTF. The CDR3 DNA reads TGTGCCAGCACCTACTCTGGGGCCAACGTCCTGACTTTC.